This TCR beta chain was sequenced in a study of early T cells in non-severe SARS-CoV-2 infection. TCRdb independently ran MiXCR on the 5' RACE reads; one entry per CDR3 protein. The sample includes tens of thousands of distinct CDR3 sequences, around 5.2% of them seen just once. This CDR3 spans 15 amino acids. V lost 6 bases to trimming and J lost 0 bases, with 15 bases between them. Germline V gives CDR1 MDHEN, CDR2 SYDVKM. The source is an adult who was a healthcare worker with PCR-confirmed SARS-CoV-2 infection or an uninfected control (not recorded which). The chain combines TRBV28 with TRBJ2-7, with D uncertain. Sequencing was carried out using whole blood. The CDR3 DNA is TGTGCCAGCAGCCCGGGCAGCCCGCCCTCCTACGAGCAGTACTTC. Its protein product is CASSPGSPPSYEQYF.